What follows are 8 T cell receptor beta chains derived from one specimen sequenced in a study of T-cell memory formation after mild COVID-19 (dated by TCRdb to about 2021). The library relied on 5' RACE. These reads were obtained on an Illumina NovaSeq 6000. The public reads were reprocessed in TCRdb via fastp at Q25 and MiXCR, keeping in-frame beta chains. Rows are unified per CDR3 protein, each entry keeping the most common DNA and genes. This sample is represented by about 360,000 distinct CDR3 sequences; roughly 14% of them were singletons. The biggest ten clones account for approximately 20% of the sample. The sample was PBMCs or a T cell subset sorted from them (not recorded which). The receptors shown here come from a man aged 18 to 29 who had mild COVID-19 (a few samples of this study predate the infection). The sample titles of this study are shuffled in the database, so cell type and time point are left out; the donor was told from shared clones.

The chain's CDR3 is CASSLRDSRYEQYF. CDR3 DNA sequence: TGTGCCAGCAGCCTCCGGGACAGCCGATACGAGCAGTACTTC. The rearrangement joins TRBV9 to TRBJ2-7, with TRBD1 identical over 7 bases. Germline values: CDR1 SGDLS, CDR2 YYNGEE. CDR3 length: 14 amino acids. Germline trimming cut 4 bases from V and 4 bases from J; bases unmatched to any gene: 8.

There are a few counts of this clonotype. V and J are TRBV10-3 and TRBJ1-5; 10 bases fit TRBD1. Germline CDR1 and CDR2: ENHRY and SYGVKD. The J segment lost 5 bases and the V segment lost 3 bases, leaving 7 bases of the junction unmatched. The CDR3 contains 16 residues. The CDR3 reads CAISDVGQGKHQPQHF. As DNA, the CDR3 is TGTGCCATCAGTGATGTGGGACAGGGGAAACATCAGCCCCAGCATTTT.

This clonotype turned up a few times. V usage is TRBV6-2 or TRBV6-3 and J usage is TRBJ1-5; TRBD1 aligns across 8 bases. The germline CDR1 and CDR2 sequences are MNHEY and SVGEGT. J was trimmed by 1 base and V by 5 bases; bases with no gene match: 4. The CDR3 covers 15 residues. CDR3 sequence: CASSETGASNQPQHF. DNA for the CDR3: TGTGCCAGCAGTGAGACAGGGGCGAGCAATCAGCCCCAGCATTTT.

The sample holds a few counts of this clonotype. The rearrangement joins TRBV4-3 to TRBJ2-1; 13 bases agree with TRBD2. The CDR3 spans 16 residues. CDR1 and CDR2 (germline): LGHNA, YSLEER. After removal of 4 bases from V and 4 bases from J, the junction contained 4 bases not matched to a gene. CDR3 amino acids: CASSRQLAGGYNEQFF. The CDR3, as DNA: TGCGCCAGCAGCCGCCAACTAGCGGGGGGGTACAATGAGCAGTTCTTC.

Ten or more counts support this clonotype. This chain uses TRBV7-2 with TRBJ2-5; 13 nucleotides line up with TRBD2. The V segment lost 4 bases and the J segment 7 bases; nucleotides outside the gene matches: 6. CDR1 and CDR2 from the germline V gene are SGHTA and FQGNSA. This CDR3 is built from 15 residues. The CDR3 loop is CASSWTSGGPGTQYF. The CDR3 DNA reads TGTGCCAGCAGCTGGACTAGCGGGGGCCCAGGGACCCAGTACTTC.

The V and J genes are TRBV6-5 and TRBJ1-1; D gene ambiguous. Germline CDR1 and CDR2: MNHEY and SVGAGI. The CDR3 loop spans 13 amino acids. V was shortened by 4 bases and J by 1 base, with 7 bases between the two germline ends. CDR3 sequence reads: CASSWRTNTEAFF. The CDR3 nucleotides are TGTGCCAGCAGTTGGCGGACGAACACTGAAGCTTTCTTT.

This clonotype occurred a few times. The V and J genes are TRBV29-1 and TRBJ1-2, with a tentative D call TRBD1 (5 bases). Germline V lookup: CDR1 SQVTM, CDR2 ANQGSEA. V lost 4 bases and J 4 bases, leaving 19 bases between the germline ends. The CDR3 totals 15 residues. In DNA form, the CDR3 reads TGCAGCGTTGCCGAAGGGGACCGACTAATCTATGGCTACACCTTC. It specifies CSVAEGDRLIYGYTF.

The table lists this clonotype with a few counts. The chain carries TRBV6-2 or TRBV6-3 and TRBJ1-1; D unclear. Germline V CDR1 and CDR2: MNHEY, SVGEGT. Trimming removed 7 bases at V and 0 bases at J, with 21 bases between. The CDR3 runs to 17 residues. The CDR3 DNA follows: TGTGCCAGCACCCCTCCAATTGGGTGGATTATGAACACTGAAGCTTTCTTT. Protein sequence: CASTPPIGWIMNTEAFF.